The T cell receptor beta chain described here comes from a study of blood T cell repertoires in COVID-19. Between the trimmed V and J ends, which lost 5 bases and 3 bases, there was a span of 7 bases. Germline CDR1 and CDR2: SEHNR and FQNEAQ (reference sequence). The CDR3 consists of 12 residues. Per the original methods: It was from reference gene primer amplification that nucleated cell counts were estimated. Using immunoSEQ multiplex PCR, the repertoire was profiled, and TCRdb retains in-frame clones only, with some absent. The V and J calls and clone size were taken over from that table, and D and trimming were inferred from the DNA. The data contain some 210,000 clones, 70% to 90% of them seen just once; the ten biggest clones take up 6.2%.

The chain couples TRBV7-9 to TRBJ1-1; no definite D call. This receptor was obtained from a woman between 40 and 50 years old who had recovered from COVID-19. The specimen sequenced was peripheral blood. The DNA for the CDR3 is TGTGCCAGCAGCCACCGCGACACTGAAGCTTTCTTT. This translates into CASSHRDTEAFF. Drawing the rest from reference TRBV7-9 and TRBJ1-1, the complete variable domain is DTGVSQNPRHKITKRGQNVTFRCDPISEHNRLYWYRQTLGQGPEFLTYFQNEAQLEKSRLLSDRFSAERPKGSFSTLEIQRTEQGDSAMYLCASSHRDTEAFFGQGTRLTVV.